This passage covers 10 T cell receptor beta chains from one sample sequenced in a study of blood T cell repertoires in COVID-19. The table came from immunoSEQ multiplex PCR; TCRdb's copy has only in-frame clones and leaves some out. The table records fewer than 200,000 clones, approximately 90% of them present only once. Sequencing was carried out using peripheral blood. The receptors derive from a man aged 60-69 years with acute or convalescent COVID-19.

The rearrangement uses TRBV10-3 and TRBJ2-5; perhaps TRBD2 as D (5 bases). V lost 8 bases and J lost 5, with 12 bases in between. This CDR3 spans 12 amino acids. In germline, CDR1 is ENHRY, CDR2 SYGVKD. CDR3 nucleotide sequence: TGTGCCATCTCTCGGGATGGGGAGACCCAGTACTTC. Its protein product is CAISRDGETQYF.

V is TRBV7-2 and J is TRBJ1-2, with 8 positions matching TRBD1. The germline V gene has CDR1 SGHTA and CDR2 FQGNSA. J lost 7 bases, V lost 1 base, and 8 bases had no gene match. This CDR3 spans 15 amino acids. CDR3 amino acids: CASSLERQGAGGYTF. In DNA, the CDR3 is TGTGCCAGCAGCTTAGAGCGGCAGGGGGCAGGTGGCTACACCTTC.

This chain connects TRBV5-6 to TRBJ2-3, with 10 bases aligning to TRBD1. With 1 base clipped from V and 2 bases from J, the junction kept 4 bases outside the gene matches. Germline lookup yields CDR1 SGHDT and CDR2 YYEEEE. The CDR3 is 16 residues long. The CDR3, as DNA: TGTGCCAGCAGCTTGCCGGGACAGGGGTACACAGATACGCAGTATTTT. As protein: CASSLPGQGYTDTQYF.

This rearrangement joins TRBV24-1 to TRBJ2-3, with D possibly TRBD1 on 5 matching bases. Trimming removed 0 bases at V and 4 bases at J, with 10 bases between. The CDR3 runs 15 residues. CDR1 is KGHDR, CDR2 SFDVKD, per germline. CDR3 sequence reads: CATSDLGARADTQYF. For the CDR3, the DNA is TGTGCCACCAGTGATTTGGGGGCTCGGGCAGATACGCAGTATTTT.

This rearrangement joins TRBV7-9 to TRBJ2-7; 8 nucleotides agree with TRBD1. Germline V gene data show CDR1 as SEHNR and CDR2 as FQNEAQ (reference sequence). Unmatched junction bases numbered 8, after V lost 4 bases and J lost 0 bases. The CDR3 consists of 16 residues. Written as DNA, the CDR3 is TGTGCCAGCAGCTCGAAGTTGGACAGGGACTCCTACGAGCAGTACTTC. This encodes CASSSKLDRDSYEQYF.

With regard to this clone: This same CDR3 is encoded by further DNA sequences in the sample. J is TRBJ1-1 and V is TRBV12-3 or TRBV12-4; no clear D gene. The CDR3 spans 13 residues. Trimming took 3 bases from V and 1 from J, leaving 6 bases between them. The CDR3: CASSLTGNTEAFF. The CDR3 coding sequence is TGTGCCAGCAGTTTGACGGGGAACACTGAAGCTTTCTTT.

V and J are TRBV11-3 and TRBJ1-1; 11 bases are shared with TRBD1. The V segment lost 1 base and the J segment 6 bases; nucleotides outside the gene matches: 4. Germline values: CDR1 SGHNT, CDR2 YENEEA. The CDR3 runs to 15 residues. CDR3 in amino acids: CASSLGGTGGSEAFF. CDR3 sequence (DNA): TGTGCCAGCAGCTTAGGTGGGACAGGGGGATCTGAAGCTTTCTTT. The full variable domain, completed using reference TRBV11-3 and TRBJ1-1, is EAGVVQSPRYKIIEKKQPVAFWCNPISGHNTLYWYLQNLGQGPELLIRYENEEAVDDSQLPKDRFSAERLKGVDSTLKIQPAELGDSAVYLCASSLGGTGGSEAFFGQGTRLTVV.

The chain links TRBV5-5 to TRBJ2-7; tentatively, D is TRBD1 (6 bases). Trimming took 3 bases from V and 5 from J, leaving 9 bases between them. The germline V gene encodes CDR1 SGHKS and CDR2 YYEKEE (reference sequence). The CDR3 has 12 residues. The CDR3 is CASSSQGNEQYF. The CDR3 coding sequence is TGTGCCAGCAGCTCACAGGGAAACGAGCAGTACTTC.

The chain couples TRBV24-1 to TRBJ2-3, with 7 bases aligning to TRBD2. CDR3 size: 18 residues. J gave up 2 bases and V 1 base, and 11 bases lay outside the gene matches. Germline V gene sequence: CDR1 KGHDR, CDR2 SFDVKD. The CDR3 DNA follows: TGTGCCACCAGTGATTTAAGCGGGACCCCTCCGTACACAGATACGCAGTATTTT. Translation: CATSDLSGTPPYTDTQYF.

This chain joins TRBV5-6 and TRBJ2-5; no clear D. Germline V CDR1 and CDR2: SGHDT, YYEEEE. With 4 bases removed from V and 5 bases from J, the gap between germline ends came to 12 bases. This CDR3 has 13 amino acids. For the CDR3, the DNA is TGTGCCAGCAGCGTGCGGAGTAGGGAGACCCAGTACTTC. This encodes CASSVRSRETQYF. The entire variable domain, with the rest obtained from reference TRBV5-6 and TRBJ2-5, is as follows: DAGVTQSPTHLIKTRGQQVTLRCSPKSGHDTVSWYQQALGQGPQFIFQYYEEEERQRGNFPDRFSGHQFPNYSSELNVNALLLGDSALYLCASSVRSRETQYFGPGTRLLVL.